These T cell receptor beta chains were read from a single sample in a study of blood T cell repertoires in COVID-19. Measured with immunoSEQ multiplex PCR; TCRdb has only the in-frame clones, and not every one. The data contain hundreds of thousands of clones, around 90% of them seen just once; the ten biggest clones take up under 0.95%. Sequencing was done on a sample of peripheral blood. These receptors were obtained from a woman in her 30s with acute or convalescent COVID-19. Both conserved end residues are part of each CDR3. D genes are given only for firm matches. Clone size is shown for a subset of rows, as once, few, many or a class of expanded clone.

CDR3 DNA | CDR3 protein | J gene | D gene | V gene | clone size
TGTGCCAGCAGTTTATATGTAACTACTAGCTCCTATAATTCACCCCTCCACTTT | CASSLYVTTSSYNSPLHF | TRBJ1-6 | - | TRBV27 | -
TGTGCCAGCAAATCCACTAGGGGACTAGCCCTTCCGGAGCAGTTCTTC | CASKSTRGLALPEQFF | TRBJ2-1 | - | TRBV21-1 | -
TGTGCCAGCAGCCCGGGACAAGTTACTTCAATGAACACTGAAGCTTTCTTT | CASSPGQVTSMNTEAFF | TRBJ1-1 | - | TRBV7-8 | -
TGTGCCAGTAGTGGGACAGGGACATACAAAAATGAAAAACTGTTTTTT | CASSGTGTYKNEKLFF | TRBJ1-4 | TRBD1 | TRBV19 | -
TGTGCCAGTAGTATGAATAACAGGGGCAATCAGCCCCAGCATTTT | CASSMNNRGNQPQHF | TRBJ1-5 | - | TRBV19 | -
TGTGCCAGTAGTACGTCGGGACAGGGCGCAGATACGCAGTATTTT | CASSTSGQGADTQYF | TRBJ2-3 | TRBD1 | TRBV19 | -
TGTGCCACCAGTGATTTTGGGACAGGCCACCAAGAGACCCAGTACTTC | CATSDFGTGHQETQYF | TRBJ2-5 | TRBD1 | TRBV24-1 | -
TGTGCCATCAGTCGACAGGGGATCGGTAACTATGGCTACACCTTC | CAISRQGIGNYGYTF | TRBJ1-2 | TRBD1 | TRBV10-3 | once
TGTGCCAGTGGACATAATTCCTACAATGAGCAGTTCTTC | CASGHNSYNEQFF | TRBJ2-1 | - | TRBV19 | -
TGTGCCAGCACCCCGGGACAGGGGACCTTTGAGCAGTACTTC | CASTPGQGTFEQYF | TRBJ2-7 | TRBD1 | TRBV6-6 | -
TGTGCCAGCAGCGTATCCGGCAATGAGCAGTTCTTC | CASSVSGNEQFF | TRBJ2-1 | - | TRBV9 | -
TGTGCCAGCAGCTTGGGGATAGGGGGCTTCACTGAAGCTTTCTTT | CASSLGIGGFTEAFF | TRBJ1-1 | TRBD1 | TRBV5-4 | -
TGTGCCAGCAGAGGACAGGGGCTCGGAAATCAGCCCCAGCATTTT | CASRGQGLGNQPQHF | TRBJ1-5 | TRBD1 | TRBV2 | -
TGTGCCAGCAGGGACAGGAAGGACTCACCCCTCCACTTT | CASRDRKDSPLHF | TRBJ1-6 | TRBD1 | TRBV25-1 | few
TGTGCCAGCAGCGTAATCAGGGCTCCCGAAGCTTTCTTT | CASSVIRAPEAFF | TRBJ1-1 | - | TRBV7-3 | -
TGTGCCACCAGCAGAGAGCTAGGGGGGGGTCAAGAGACCCAGTACTTC | CATSRELGGGQETQYF | TRBJ2-5 | - | TRBV15 | -
TGCAGCGTCACCATCGGGAGAAGGGGCGGGGAGCTGTTTTTT | CSVTIGRRGGELFF | TRBJ2-2 | - | TRBV29-1 | once
TGCGCCAGCAGCCAAGGGCCGGGACAGGGGGTTTTTGGCTACACCTTC | CASSQGPGQGVFGYTF | TRBJ1-2 | TRBD1 | TRBV4-3 | -
TGTGCCAGCAGCCCGAATGACGGAGCCCACACAGATACGCAGTATTTT | CASSPNDGAHTDTQYF | TRBJ2-3 | - | TRBV11-3 | few
TGTGCCAGTAGTATCGCAGGGACTAACTATGGCTACACCTTC | CASSIAGTNYGYTF | TRBJ1-2 | - | TRBV19 | -
TGTGCCAGCAGCCCCGGGGTCGTTATACAAGAGACCCAGTACTTC | CASSPGVVIQETQYF | TRBJ2-5 | - | TRBV11-2 | -
TGTGCCAGCAGTTTGGCGGGAGTTGATTCACCCCTCCACTTT | CASSLAGVDSPLHF | TRBJ1-6 | - | TRBV27 | once
TGTGCCACCAGTGACCCAAGCGGGATAGTTTTGGATACGCAGTATTTT | CATSDPSGIVLDTQYF | TRBJ2-3 | TRBD2 | TRBV24-1 | -
TGTGCCAGCAGTGCCGGGAAGACCCAGTACTTC | CASSAGKTQYF | TRBJ2-5 | - | TRBV12-3/TRBV12-4 | -
TGTGCCACCAGCAGAGATAGGCGCACCGGGACAGGGCTTGACAATGAGCAGTTCTTC | CATSRDRRTGTGLDNEQFF | TRBJ2-1 | TRBD1 | TRBV15 | -
TGTGCCAGCAACTCTCGGGGGGGGACACGAGCTTTCTTT | CASNSRGGTRAFF | TRBJ1-1 | - | TRBV2 | -
TGTGCCAGCAGCTCGAGGTCACGATCCACCGGGGAGCTGTTTTTT | CASSSRSRSTGELFF | TRBJ2-2 | - | TRBV7-6 | -
TGTGCCAGCAACAACCGGGACAGGGGTTCCTACGAGCAGTACTTC | CASNNRDRGSYEQYF | TRBJ2-7 | TRBD1 | TRBV5-8 | -
TGTGCCAGCAGTCCAGACAGGGCAAGGTACGAGCAGTACTTC | CASSPDRARYEQYF | TRBJ2-7 | TRBD1 | TRBV27 | -
TGTGCCAGTAGTCTAGTAGGGGGGGCTTGGACTAATGAAAAACTGTTTTTT | CASSLVGGAWTNEKLFF | TRBJ1-4 | - | TRBV19 | -
TGTGCCAGTAGTCCAAAACTGCCCGAAGCTAATGAAAAACTGTTTTTT | CASSPKLPEANEKLFF | TRBJ1-4 | - | TRBV19 | -
TGTGCCAGAACAGGGGGGCAGAACTATGGCTACACCTTC | CARTGGQNYGYTF | TRBJ1-2 | TRBD1 | TRBV2 | -
TGTGCCAGCAGCCCCCGGACTAGCGGGGTGGCGTACGAGCAGTACTTC | CASSPRTSGVAYEQYF | TRBJ2-7 | TRBD2 | TRBV7-9 | -
TGTGCCACCAGACCTAAGCCAACAGGGCAACTAGCCAAAAACATTCAGTACTTC | CATRPKPTGQLAKNIQYF | TRBJ2-4 | - | TRBV15 | -
TGTGCCTGGTTTCCACAGGGTGCCCACGAGCAGTACTTC | CAWFPQGAHEQYF | TRBJ2-7 | - | TRBV30 | -
TGTGCCAGCTTACGCCAGGGCCTGAGCACAGATACGCAGTATTTT | CASLRQGLSTDTQYF | TRBJ2-3 | - | TRBV5-6 | -
TGTGCCAGTAGTATAGGCTATAGCAATCAGCCCCAGCATTTT | CASSIGYSNQPQHF | TRBJ1-5 | - | TRBV19 | -
TGTGCCAGCAGCTCGACGGGACAGGGTCGCGGGCAGCCCCAGCATTTT | CASSSTGQGRGQPQHF | TRBJ1-5 | TRBD1 | TRBV7-8 | -
TGTGCCAGCAGTTACCAGGGGCTGGGGATTCAAGAGACCCAGTACTTC | CASSYQGLGIQETQYF | TRBJ2-5 | - | TRBV6-5 | -
TGTGCCAGCAGTTTGACGACAGGGTGGGGTTCACCCCTCCACTTT | CASSLTTGWGSPLHF | TRBJ1-6 | TRBD1 | TRBV27 | few
TGTGCCAGCACCCGGACAGCTTTCGACGAGCAGTACTTC | CASTRTAFDEQYF | TRBJ2-7 | - | TRBV6-6 | -
TGTGCCAGTAGTATAGGGGGACAAGGCAAAAACATTCAGTACTTC | CASSIGGQGKNIQYF | TRBJ2-4 | - | TRBV19 | -
TGTGCCAGTAGGACTAGCGGAGGGCTTGGGTACGAGCAGTACTTC | CASRTSGGLGYEQYF | TRBJ2-7 | TRBD2 | TRBV19 | -
TGTGCCAGCAGTTTATCGCAACGGCGGGGGGTAGAGTCCCAGAAAAACATTCAGTACTTC | CASSLSQRRGVESQKNIQYF | TRBJ2-4 | TRBD2 | TRBV27 | -
TGTGCCAGCAGCTTAACGACTAGCGGGAGCAGGGAGGAGACCCAGTACTTC | CASSLTTSGSREETQYF | TRBJ2-5 | TRBD2 | TRBV7-3 | -
TGTGCCAGCAACGGTGGGAGTTACACCGGGGAGCTGTTTTTT | CASNGGSYTGELFF | TRBJ2-2 | - | TRBV6-5 | -
TGTGCCAGTAGTTCTCGGACAGGGACTCAGCCCCAGCATTTT | CASSSRTGTQPQHF | TRBJ1-5 | TRBD1 | TRBV19 | -
TGCAGCGTTGAAGAGAGCTCCTACGAGCAGTACTTC | CSVEESSYEQYF | TRBJ2-7 | - | TRBV29-1 | -
TGTGCCAGCAGCGTAGTCCCGGGGGTTAACAATGAGCAGTTCTTC | CASSVVPGVNNEQFF | TRBJ2-1 | - | TRBV9 | -
TGTGCCAGCAGCTTATCTAGACTAATCACAGATACGCAGTATTTT | CASSLSRLITDTQYF | TRBJ2-3 | - | TRBV7-2 | -
TGTGCCAGCAGTTCCCGACTAGCGGAAGTACAAGAGACCCAGTACTTC | CASSSRLAEVQETQYF | TRBJ2-5 | TRBD2 | TRBV6-5 | -
TGTGCCACCAGTGATCTCGGGCAGGGGCTATCGAACACCGGGGAGCTGTTTTTT | CATSDLGQGLSNTGELFF | TRBJ2-2 | - | TRBV24-1 | -
TGTGCCAGCAGCTCTAGCTTCTACGAGCAGTACTTC | CASSSSFYEQYF | TRBJ2-7 | - | TRBV5-5 | -
TGTGTAGTGGGAGGAAGTTCCTACGAGCAGTACTTC | CVVGGSSYEQYF | TRBJ2-7 | - | TRBV11-2 | -
TGTGCCAGCAGTCCGGTCCTTGGTGGCTACACCTTC | CASSPVLGGYTF | TRBJ1-2 | - | TRBV6-2/TRBV6-3 | -
TGTGCCAGCAGCCCGGTTCGTCTAGCGGGATCGCCTTCGACTTTCTTC | CASSPVRLAGSPSTFF | TRBJ2-1 | TRBD2 | TRBV5-6 | -
TGTGCCAGCAGTGAAGGAACTAGTTCCGAGACCCAGTACTTC | CASSEGTSSETQYF | TRBJ2-5 | - | TRBV6-1 | -
TGCGCCAGCAGCTCCAATCAGCTGGGAGGGCCGGGAGAGCAGTTCTTC | CASSSNQLGGPGEQFF | TRBJ2-1 | TRBD2 | TRBV5-1 | -
TGTGCCAGCAGCTTCCCCGAGGACACTGAAGCTTTCTTT | CASSFPEDTEAFF | TRBJ1-1 | - | TRBV5-6 | once
TGTGCCAGCACCAACTCCGGGGCAGGGAGGTTCACTGAAGCTTTCTTT | CASTNSGAGRFTEAFF | TRBJ1-1 | - | TRBV6-7 | -